This is a list of T cell receptor beta chains from one sample in a study of human T cells and chemical hapten exposure. TCRdb itself ran the RACE reads through MiXCR, one entry per CDR3 protein. The data hold 300,000 to 450,000 distinct CDR3 sequences, with more than 4.5% observed a single time. The sample in question was whole blood, obtained in connection with sensitization to the hapten diphenylcyclopropenone (DPC). Receptors were obtained from a woman aged 45 to 65 with alopecia areata. Some clones in this sample may be carry-over from other donors' samples. CDR3s include the opening cysteine and the closing phenylalanine or tryptophan. Fields, in order: J gene, D gene, V gene, clone size, CDR3 protein, CDR3 DNA. A D gene is named only where the DNA matches it firmly. Clone size, where shown, is once, few, many, or a class for clones that have expanded.

>TRBJ2-7|NA|TRBV7-9|many
CASSRATGNEQYF
TGTGCCAGCAGCAGGGCGACAGGCAACGAGCAGTACTTC
>TRBJ1-1|NA|TRBV12-3/TRBV12-4|many
CASSFGPNTEAFF
TGTGCCAGCAGCTTCGGACCGAACACTGAAGCTTTCTTT
>TRBJ1-2|NA|TRBV12-3/TRBV12-4|many
CASSLSGTSYGYTF
TGTGCCAGCAGCCTTTCCGGGACAAGCTATGGCTACACCTTC
>TRBJ2-2|NA|TRBV14|few
CASSQAGRGDTGELFF
TGTGCCAGCAGCCAAGCTGGCAGGGGCGACACCGGGGAGCTGTTTTTT
>TRBJ1-1|NA|TRBV28|many
CASSLFLRAEAFF
TGTGCCAGCAGTTTATTTCTCCGTGCTGAAGCTTTCTTT
>TRBJ2-3|TRBD2|TRBV29-1|many
CSVEGGSADTQYF
TGCAGCGTTGAGGGCGGGAGTGCAGATACGCAGTATTTT
>TRBJ2-3|NA|TRBV5-1|many
CASSPGTSTDTQYF
TGCGCCAGCAGTCCCGGGACAAGCACAGATACGCAGTATTTT
>TRBJ2-3|TRBD1|TRBV27|many
CASSHPGQGTDTQYF
TGTGCCAGCAGTCACCCGGGACAGGGCACAGATACGCAGTATTTT
>TRBJ2-3|TRBD1|TRBV6-1|NA
CASRETGGGDTQYF
TGTGCCAGCAGGGAAACAGGGGGAGGTGATACGCAGTATTTT
>TRBJ2-4|TRBD1|TRBV11-2|many
CASSIYRGEAKNIQYF
TGTGCCAGCAGCATCTACAGGGGTGAGGCCAAAAACATTCAGTACTTC
>TRBJ2-5|NA|TRBV3-1|many
CASSQDGGPPGTQYF
TGTGCCAGCAGCCAAGACGGCGGGCCCCCCGGGACCCAGTACTTC
>TRBJ2-7|TRBD2|TRBV5-1|many
CASRGSGSSYEQYF
TGCGCCAGCAGAGGAAGCGGGAGCTCCTACGAGCAGTACTTC
>TRBJ2-6|NA|TRBV28|NA
CASLNPRDAGANVLTF
TGTGCCAGCCTAAACCCCAGGGACGCTGGGGCCAACGTCCTGACTTTC
>TRBJ1-5|NA|TRBV30|many
CAWSAGSNQPQHF
TGTGCCTGGAGTGCGGGTAGCAATCAGCCCCAGCATTTT
>TRBJ2-1|NA|TRBV7-9|many
CASSRAGANEQFF
TGTGCCAGCAGTCGGGCGGGGGCCAATGAGCAGTTCTTC
>TRBJ2-7|TRBD2|TRBV6-2/TRBV6-3|NA
CASSSGTSGRREQYF
TGTGCCAGCAGTTCCGGGACTAGCGGGAGACGTGAGCAGTACTTC
>TRBJ1-4|TRBD1|TRBV20-1|many
CSALRDRGEKLFF
TGCAGTGCTCTCCGGGACAGGGGTGAAAAACTGTTTTTT
>TRBJ1-4|NA|TRBV12-3/TRBV12-4|many
CASSSSGDEKLFF
TGTGCCAGCAGTTCAAGTGGGGATGAAAAACTGTTTTTT
>TRBJ2-7|TRBD1|TRBV20-1|many
CSARLERTGFSYEQYF
TGCAGTGCTAGATTGGAAAGGACAGGTTTTTCCTACGAGCAGTACTTC
>TRBJ2-1|NA|TRBV3-1|many
CASSRINEQFF
TGTGCCAGCAGCCGTATCAATGAGCAGTTCTTC
>TRBJ2-5|TRBD2|TRBV7-3|NA
CASSLTWTSGGETQYF
TGTGCCAGCAGCTTAACGTGGACTAGCGGGGGAGAGACCCAGTACTTC
>TRBJ2-7|NA|TRBV4-2|many
CASSKLDEQYF
TGTGCCAGCAGCAAACTAGACGAGCAGTACTTC
>TRBJ2-7|NA|TRBV6-2/TRBV6-3|NA
CASSYLREFEQYF
TGTGCCAGCAGTTACTTGCGGGAATTCGAGCAGTACTTC
>TRBJ2-7|TRBD1|TRBV20-1|many
CSARGTGGFHPSRQYF
TGCAGTGCTAGAGGGACAGGGGGCTTCCACCCCTCGAGGCAGTACTTC
>TRBJ2-3|NA|TRBV20-1|few
CSAPLRGRDTQYF
TGCAGTGCTCCCCTGCGGGGGCGCGATACGCAGTATTTT
>TRBJ1-1|NA|TRBV6-1|few
CASTLTGGAEAFF
TGTGCCAGCACATTGACAGGAGGGGCTGAAGCTTTCTTT
>TRBJ1-1|TRBD1|TRBV16|many
CASSPGQGYTEAFF
TGTGCCAGCAGCCCAGGACAGGGGTACACTGAAGCTTTCTTT
>TRBJ1-1|NA|TRBV18|NA
CASSFWTEMNTEAFF
TGTGCCAGCTCATTTTGGACAGAGATGAACACTGAAGCTTTCTTT